This T cell receptor beta chain was identified in a study of cytomegalovirus exposure and HLA in healthy donors. Study-level findings and limits: Compared with the approximately 700-donor mean, an Asian-associated ancestry cluster reportedly had fewer N-insertions, according to a later analysis. The study put 150 or so TCR beta chains on its list as cytomegalovirus-associated. In a later analysis, V- and J-gene trimming of beta chains associated with a DCLRE1C missense variant, replicated independently.

In the case of this clone: Its antigen is still unknown.

Likely unrecorded immune exposures existed in these nominally healthy donors. Amplification used 60 Vbeta primers and 13 Jbeta primers. Generated by immunoSEQ multiplex PCR, the TCRdb table keeps only in-frame clones and is missing some. The sample lists some 95,000 clones; less than 70% were seen once. Germline V gives CDR1 MDHEN, CDR2 SYDVKM. The V and J ends lost 10 bases and 2 bases, in that order; junction bases with no gene match: 10. The CDR3 contains 17 residues. Sequencing used PBMCs. The chain is built from TRBV28 and TRBJ2-3; 15 bases align to TRBD2. This sequence was found in a female donor in good health and CMV-seronegative. CDR3 DNA: TGTGCCACTGCGCGGGGACTAGCGGGAGGAGTCACAGATACGCAGTATTTT. This translates into CATARGLAGGVTDTQYF.